The entry below describes one T cell receptor beta chain. Antigen specificity is unknown. This entry belongs to a study of CD8+ T cells in alopecia areata. Study overall: Treated patients received oral tofacitinib, 5 to 10 mg twice daily.

Between the trimmed V and J ends, which lost 0 bases and 2 bases, there was a span of 7 bases. This CDR3 region has 14 residues. From germline, CDR1 is ENHRY and CDR2 SYGVKD. Findings and limits, study-wide: Alphabeta T cells residing in normal skin are also sequenced in scalp samples. Lesional scalp exceeded normal scalp in clonality, especially in alopecia totalis/universalis.

Reverse transcribed after extraction, RNA yielded cDNA as the sequencing template. Libraries were prepared by immunoSEQ multiplex PCR; TCRdb keeps only in-frame clonotypes and omits some of them. The data show 120,000 or so clones, roughly two fifths seen once. Samples from alopecia areata patients were lesional scalp punch biopsies and peripheral blood. Sequences were obtained from CD4+ T cells sorted from blood. This clonotype was sampled from a human donor with alopecia areata. The chain combines TRBV10-3 with TRBJ2-5, with D perhaps TRBD1 (6 bases). The CDR3 coding sequence is TGTGCCATCAGTGAGTCGACAGGACAAGAGACCCAGTACTTC. It encodes CAISESTGQETQYF.